One T cell receptor (beta chain) is described in this entry. The CDR3 has 15 residues. Germline lookup yields CDR1 SGHAT and CDR2 FQNNGV. V was pared by 1 base and J by 1 base, with 10 bases between. The data are from a study of blood T cell repertoires in COVID-19. Measured with immunoSEQ multiplex PCR; TCRdb has only the in-frame clones, and not every one. Altogether about 41,000 clones are present, more than 70% being singletons, with the ten largest covering 4.5% to 5%. The clonotype was recovered from a human donor in a cohort sampled during active COVID-19. Sequenced sample: peripheral blood. This chain joins TRBV11-2 and TRBJ1-2; the D gene is possibly TRBD1 (6 bases). This chain's CDR3 is CASSLGTGINYGYTF. For the CDR3, the DNA is TGTGCCAGCAGCTTAGGTACAGGGATTAACTATGGCTACACCTTC.